The source of this TCR beta chain is a study of T cell changes during pregnancy in multiple sclerosis. Assay: immunoSEQ multiplex PCR; the TCRdb copy retains only in-frame clones and omits some. Here the sample spans 40,000 or so clones, 90% being singletons. The sample was CD4+ T cells from peripheral blood mononuclear cells, taken in the first trimester of pregnancy. The sequence came from a female donor in good health, enrolled as a control in a pregnancy study.

CDR3: CASSQDLVAGGDNEQFF. For the CDR3, the DNA is TGCGCCAGCAGCCAAGATCTGGTAGCGGGGGGAGACAATGAGCAGTTCTTC. The chain has TRBV4-3 and TRBJ2-1; TRBD2 matches 10 bases. Germline V gene sequence: CDR1 LGHNA, CDR2 YSLEER. V lost 0 bases and J lost 5; bases outside the gene matches: 7. The CDR3 is made up of 17 amino acids.